The 8 T cell receptor beta chains presented below share a single source sample, sequenced in a study of T-cell reconstitution after alpha-beta-depleted transplantation in children. TCRbeta library construction was performed incorporating unique molecular identifiers. TCRdb passed the PCR reads through MiXCR, listing each CDR3 protein once. The data hold 500,000 or so distinct CDR3 sequences, with less than 35% observed a single time. The sample was PBMCs from the stem cell graft donor, taken from the stem cell graft. The receptors here all came from a human donor who donated a stem cell graft to a child with aplastic anemia.

The V call is TRBV20-1, the J call TRBJ2-7; D call uncertain. Germline CDR1 reads DFQATT; CDR2 reads SNEGSKA (reference sequence). Trimming removed 0 bases from V and 0 bases from J, with 12 bases in between. There are 15 residues in the CDR3. The CDR3 DNA follows: TGCAGTGCTAGAGATAAGGGTCCAGCCTCCTACGAGCAGTACTTC. Protein: CSARDKGPASYEQYF.

The chain employs TRBV20-1 and TRBJ2-5, with 7 nucleotides matching TRBD1. Trimming removed 5 bases from V and 4 bases from J; junction bases left unmatched: 10. This CDR3 contains 14 residues. CDR1 DFQATT and CDR2 SNEGSKA come from the germline V gene (reference sequence). The CDR3 DNA sequence: TGCAGTGCTGCCCAGGGGGTTCGGGGAGAGACCCAGTACTTC. This sequence encodes CSAAQGVRGETQYF.

The J gene is TRBJ2-1, the V gene TRBV12-3 or TRBV12-4, with 11 nucleotides matching TRBD2. V was pared by 5 bases and J by 8 bases, with 8 bases of the junction left unmatched. The length of the CDR3 is 15 residues. The CDR3 region is CASSELTSGTYEQFF. DNA for the CDR3: TGTGCCAGCAGTGAGCTGACTAGCGGGACCTATGAGCAGTTCTTC.

This clonotype came up a few times. The rearrangement links TRBV20-1 to TRBJ2-5, with D possibly TRBD1 on 6 matching bases. Germline CDR1 DFQATT, CDR2 SNEGSKA (reference sequence). Trimming cost V 3 bases and J 2 bases, with 10 bases left between them. This CDR3 is 13 amino acids long. In nucleotides, the CDR3 is TGCAGTGCTAGTAAGGGGACACAAGAGACCCAGTACTTC. As protein: CSASKGTQETQYF.

The CDR3 region is CASGTGGLNTEAFF. CDR3 nucleotides: TGTGCCTCCGGGACAGGGGGTTTGAACACTGAAGCTTTCTTT. The rearrangement joins TRBV30 to TRBJ1-1, with 11 bases identical to TRBD1. Germline V gene data show CDR1 as GTSNPN and CDR2 as SVGIG (reference sequence). The J segment lost 0 bases and the V segment lost 7 bases, leaving 4 bases of the junction unmatched. The CDR3 spans 14 residues.

The gene calls are TRBV3-1 and TRBJ1-1, with a weak D call TRBD1 (6 bases). Germline CDR1 and CDR2: LGHDT and YNNKEL (reference sequence). The length of the CDR3 is 13 residues. The V end lost 2 bases, the J end lost 8 bases, and 12 bases lay between the germline ends. CDR3 DNA sequence: TGTGCCAGCAGCCAAAACAGGGCCCCCGAAGCTTTCTTT. Translating gives CASSQNRAPEAFF.

The rearrangement uses TRBV6-1 and TRBJ2-7; weak D call: TRBD2 (6 bases). Trimming stripped 4 bases from V and 1 base from J, with 14 bases between. Germline lookup yields CDR1 MNHNS and CDR2 SASEGT. CDR3 size: 15 residues. The CDR3 nucleotides read TGTGCCAGCAGTGCCTCGGGACTCGCTTCCTACGAGCAGTACGTC. Its translation is CASSASGLASYEQYV.

This rearrangement joins TRBV18 to TRBJ1-3, with D unresolved. The ends were cut back, 3 bases at V and 2 bases at J, with 5 bases in the middle. Germline lookup yields CDR1 KGHSH and CDR2 LQKENI. The CDR3 has 13 amino acids. The CDR3 DNA follows: TGTGCCAGCTCACCTTCTGCTGGAAACACCATATATTTT. Translated, it gives CASSPSAGNTIYF.